Following are 24 T cell receptor beta chains from one sample sequenced in a study of T cells in localized non-small cell lung cancer. Here immunoSEQ multiplex PCR was the method, and the copy in TCRdb shows in-frame clones only, minus some. The sample holds around 140,000 clones, about 90% seen once. The sequences come from peripheral blood, collected before any cancer treatment. These receptors originate from a female donor of 60 years or more with stage I lung adenocarcinoma.

The chain uses TRBV11-2 and TRBJ1-5, with 10 positions matching TRBD1. The CDR3 spans 18 residues. Germline lookup yields CDR1 SGHAT and CDR2 FQNNGV. Trimming at V came to 7 bases and at J to 5 bases, leaving 17 bases not matched to a gene. The CDR3 region is CASTRIKLRDRGDQPQHF. The CDR3 DNA sequence: TGTGCCAGCACCCGGATTAAACTCCGGGACAGGGGTGATCAGCCCCAGCATTTT.

V usage is TRBV7-9 and J usage is TRBJ2-1, with TRBD2 matching 8 bases. Germline CDR1 SEHNR, CDR2 FQNEAQ (reference sequence). V was clipped by 0 bases and J by 2 bases; unmatched bases: 6. CDR3 length equals 17 residues. The CDR3 DNA reads TGTGCCAGCAGCTTAGCTTTTACGGGAGGGGCCTACAATGAGCAGTTCTTC. Translation gives CASSLAFTGGAYNEQFF.

DNA for the CDR3: TGTGCCAGCAAGGGTAGAGGATCCTACGGCAATGAGCAGTTCTTC. This encodes CASKGRGSYGNEQFF. The chain is built from TRBV2 and TRBJ2-1; D is ambiguous. This CDR3 spans 15 amino acids. V lost 7 bases, J lost 6 bases, and 19 bases lay in between. CDR1 and CDR2 from the germline V gene are SNHLY and FYNNEI.

This clone was recorded only once. This sequence joins TRBV7-9 and TRBJ2-7; 7 nucleotides line up with TRBD1. V shed 5 bases and J 6 bases; nucleotides not matched to a gene: 13. This CDR3 is 15 amino acids long. Germline V gene lookup returns CDR1 SEHNR and CDR2 FQNEAQ (reference sequence). The CDR3 coding sequence is TGTGCCAGCAGCCTTCCGACAGGGAGTATGTCCGAGCAGTACTTC. Its protein product is CASSLPTGSMSEQYF.

CDR3 nucleotides: TGTGCCAGCAGTGAGCCTGCCGGAAACACCATATATTTT. Residues: CASSEPAGNTIYF. This chain connects TRBV25-1 to TRBJ1-3, with unresolved D. V shed 3 bases and J shed 4 bases, with 7 bases lying between them. The CDR3 consists of 13 residues. Germline lookup yields CDR1 MGHDK and CDR2 SYGVNS.

The chain combines TRBV10-3 with TRBJ1-5, with D uncertain. Trimming stripped 4 bases from V and 5 bases from J, with 12 bases between. Germline V gives CDR1 ENHRY, CDR2 SYGVKD. CDR3 size: 14 residues. The CDR3 DNA follows: TGTGCCATCAGTGGTTCGGTCGGGGATCAGCCCCAGCATTTT. This sequence encodes CAISGSVGDQPQHF.

The chain uses TRBV5-1 and TRBJ2-1; D gene unclear. Trimming took 3 bases from V and 0 from J, leaving 13 bases between them. The CDR3 sequence is 16 residues long. The germline V gene encodes CDR1 SGHRS and CDR2 YFSETQ. The CDR3 DNA reads TGCGCCAGCAGCTCGAGGAGCGCCAGCTCCTACAATGAGCAGTTCTTC. Protein sequence: CASSSRSASSYNEQFF.

This chain connects TRBV9 to TRBJ1-1, with TRBD1 matching 9 bases. With V trimmed by 2 bases and J by 5 bases, 10 bases remained unmatched. This CDR3 contains 16 residues. Germline values: CDR1 SGDLS, CDR2 YYNGEE. The CDR3 loop reads CASSVGQGSRLTEAFF. CDR3 in DNA: TGTGCCAGCAGCGTGGGACAGGGCAGTCGATTAACTGAAGCTTTCTTT. Full variable domain (missing parts from reference TRBV9 and TRBJ1-1): DSGVTQTPKHLITATGQRVTLRCSPRSGDLSVYWYQQSLDQGLQFLIQYYNGEERAKGNILERFSAQQFPDLHSELNLSSLELGDSALYFCASSVGQGSRLTEAFFGQGTRLTVV.

This rearrangement joins TRBV2 to TRBJ1-3; the D is unclear. Germline CDR1 reads SNHLY; CDR2 reads FYNNEI. The germline V and J ends were trimmed by 9 bases and 7 bases, with 19 bases remaining between them. The CDR3 is 14 amino acids. CDR3 sequence: CARQQFGGFNTIYF. The CDR3 nucleotides are TGTGCCAGGCAGCAGTTTGGAGGGTTCAACACCATATATTTT.

Notes on this clone: Other nucleotide sequences from this sample produce the same CDR3. V gene TRBV19 combines with J gene TRBJ2-7; 13 bases align to TRBD2. The CDR3 is made up of 17 amino acids. The trim removed 5 bases at V and 3 bases at J, leaving 10 bases unmatched. The germline gives CDR1 LNHDA, CDR2 SQIVND (reference sequence). The CDR3 protein is CASSPRGTSGKYYEQYF. The DNA for the CDR3 is TGTGCCAGTAGTCCAAGAGGGACTAGCGGGAAATACTACGAGCAGTACTTC.

The V call is TRBV7-8, the J call TRBJ1-1; D may be TRBD1 (5 bases). The CDR3 sequence is 18 residues long. The V gene's germline CDR1 is SGHVS and CDR2 FQNEAQ. Trimming removed 1 base at V and 3 bases at J, with 21 bases between. CDR3 bases: TGTGCCAGCAGCTTAGACAACCAATCCCTTGGGGGTCACACTGAAGCTTTCTTT. Translated, it gives CASSLDNQSLGGHTEAFF.

This chain joins TRBV27 and TRBJ1-3, with D maybe TRBD1 (5 bases). Germline CDR1 is MNHEY and CDR2 is SMNVEV (reference sequence). V was pared by 3 bases and J by 2 bases, with 11 bases between. The CDR3 covers 15 residues. For the CDR3, the DNA is TGTGCCAGCAGTTTTAGGGGTGGAGCTGGAAACACCATATATTTT. Translating gives CASSFRGGAGNTIYF.

The J gene is TRBJ2-3, the V gene TRBV27; maybe TRBD1 (5 bases). V was cut by 1 base and J by 6 bases, with 17 bases left in between. Per germline, CDR1 MNHEY and CDR2 SMNVEV (reference sequence). The CDR3 has 16 residues. The CDR3 protein is CASSLYRKGLKDTQYF. The CDR3 coding sequence is TGTGCCAGCAGTTTATATCGGAAGGGGCTCAAGGATACGCAGTATTTT.

This sequence joins TRBV19 and TRBJ2-7, with 12 bases lining up with TRBD2. CDR1 and CDR2 from the germline V gene are LNHDA and SQIVND (reference sequence). The junction had 12 bases not matched to a gene; V was cut back by 6 bases and J by 3 bases. The length of the CDR3 is 17 residues. The CDR3 reads CASRGPGTSGLGYEQYF. The CDR3 coding sequence is TGTGCCAGTAGGGGCCCCGGGACTAGCGGGTTGGGCTACGAGCAGTACTTC.

The chain recombines TRBV5-1 with TRBJ2-5; no clear D. Germline values: CDR1 SGHRS, CDR2 YFSETQ. The CDR3 extends over 15 amino acids. With 1 base removed from V and 1 base from J, the gap between germline ends came to 11 bases. CDR3 in amino acids: CASSLYPTVQETQYF. Here the CDR3 DNA reads TGCGCCAGCAGCTTGTATCCCACAGTCCAAGAGACCCAGTACTTC.

The gene calls are TRBV7-9 and TRBJ2-3; D unclear. There are 14 residues in the CDR3. The germline V gene has CDR1 SEHNR and CDR2 FQNEAQ (reference sequence). The V gene lost 3 bases and the J gene lost 1 base, with 8 bases spanning the gap. The CDR3 DNA reads as TGTGCCAGCAGCTTGGGGTACGGCACAGATACGCAGTATTTT. Protein product: CASSLGYGTDTQYF. The variable domain in full, with the rest retrieved from reference TRBV7-9 and TRBJ2-3, is DTGVSQNPRHKITKRGQNVTFRCDPISEHNRLYWYRQTLGQGPEFLTYFQNEAQLEKSRLLSDRFSAERPKGSFSTLEIQRTEQGDSAMYLCASSLGYGTDTQYFGPGTRLTVL.

V and J are TRBV7-2 and TRBJ2-7; D possibly corresponds to TRBD2 (5 bases). The CDR3 length is 12 residues. The germline CDR1 and CDR2 sequences are SGHTA and FQGNSA. Between the trimmed V and J ends, which lost 5 bases and 1 base, there was a span of 6 bases. The CDR3 nucleotides are TGTGCCAGCAGCGGGAGATCCTACGAGCAGTACTTC. Protein sequence: CASSGRSYEQYF.

This clone is a singleton in its sample. The chain uses TRBV7-8 and TRBJ2-7; D could derive from TRBD1 or TRBD2 (6 bases each). V lost 5 bases to trimming and J lost 4 bases, with 18 bases between them. The germline CDR1 and CDR2 sequences are SGHVS and FQNEAQ. The CDR3 has 15 amino acids. The CDR3 bases are TGTGCCAGCAGCACCAATAGCGGAGGGGGGTACGAGCAGTACTTC. Protein product: CASSTNSGGGYEQYF.

This rearrangement joins TRBV6-4 to TRBJ2-3, with 13 bases that match TRBD2. Unmatched junction bases numbered 10, after V lost 6 bases and J lost 1 base. Germline V gives CDR1 MRHNA, CDR2 SNTAGT. The CDR3 extends over 18 amino acids. CDR3 residues: CASSPLAGGSDRTDTQYF. CDR3 nucleotide sequence: TGTGCCAGCAGCCCACTAGCGGGAGGGTCCGATCGCACAGATACGCAGTATTTT.

The chain combines TRBV30 with TRBJ2-2; TRBD2 matches at 8 bases. Germline values: CDR1 GTSNPN, CDR2 SVGIG (reference sequence). CDR3 length: 19 amino acids. J was trimmed by 0 bases and V by 3 bases; bases with no gene match: 15. The CDR3 nucleotides read TGTGCCTGGAGAGCCCTCGCGGGGGGAAGAAGGGCGAACACCGGGGAGCTGTTTTTT. Residues: CAWRALAGGRRANTGELFF. The entire variable domain, with the rest obtained from reference TRBV30 and TRBJ2-2, is as follows: SQTIHQWPATLVQPVGSPLSLECTVEGTSNPNLYWYRQAAGRGLQLLFYSVGIGQISSEVPQNLSASRPQDRQFILSSKKLLLSDSGFYLCAWRALAGGRRANTGELFFGEGSRLTVL.

This clone was counted between two and nine times. The chain has TRBV7-3 and TRBJ2-2, with D unresolved. This CDR3 region has 14 residues. Germline V gives CDR1 SGHTA, CDR2 FQGTGA. V lost 5 bases to trimming and J lost 5 bases, with 12 bases between them. The CDR3 DNA follows: TGTGCCAGCAGCCCTTTTCGGTGGACCGGGGAGCTGTTTTTT. Translation gives CASSPFRWTGELFF. Filled out from reference TRBV7-3 and TRBJ2-2, the complete variable domain reads GAGVSQTPSNKVTEKGKYVELRCDPISGHTALYWYRQSLGQGPEFLIYFQGTGAADDSGLPNDRFFAVRPEGSVSTLKIQRTERGDSAVYLCASSPFRWTGELFFGEGSRLTVL.

V is TRBV29-1 and J is TRBJ1-1; D not resolved. The germline V gene has CDR1 SQVTM and CDR2 ANQGSEA. Trimming left V 7 bases short and J 5 bases short, with 11 bases between. The CDR3 runs to 11 residues. The CDR3 reads CSAAEVTEAFF. The CDR3 DNA sequence: TGCAGCGCCGCGGAGGTAACTGAAGCTTTCTTT.

This chain links TRBV29-1 with TRBJ2-1; no clear D. Germline-derived CDR1 and CDR2 are SQVTM and ANQGSEA. The V gene lost 1 base and the J gene lost 6 bases, with 13 bases spanning the gap. The CDR3 runs 14 residues. The CDR3 region is CSVEGSSSLNEQFF. The CDR3 coding sequence is TGCAGCGTTGAAGGCAGCAGCTCGCTCAATGAGCAGTTCTTC.

The V call is TRBV29-1, the J call TRBJ2-7, with 8 bases lining up with TRBD2. After removal of 7 bases from V and 6 bases from J, the junction contained 11 bases not matched to a gene. CDR3 length: 13 residues. The germline V gene encodes CDR1 SQVTM and CDR2 ANQGSEA. CDR3 nucleotide sequence: TGCAGCGCCGGGGGGGAATCGGGTCGCGAGCAGTACTTC. It is translated as CSAGGESGREQYF.